This record covers a single T cell receptor (beta chain). This clone was seen only a few times. The specificity of this receptor is unknown. Nothing much larger sits one base from this clone, and base qualities are not available. Patients with autoimmune disease history or receiving systemic immunosuppression were excluded from the trial. Peripheral blood for TCR sequencing was collected from all dose cohorts at baseline, on cycle 4 day 1, and on cycle 7 day 1. The samples were drawn from a first-in-human, open-label, multicenter phase I dose-escalation trial of ivuxolimab. Adults with locally advanced or metastatic melanoma, renal cell, hepatocellular, or head and neck squamous cell carcinoma were enrolled in the trial. Before TCR sequencing, CD4+ and CD8+ T cells were separately sorted from peripheral blood. These data originate in a study of OX40 agonist ivuxolimab in advanced cancers. In terms of the full investigation: Ivuxolimab, which targeted the costimulatory receptor OX40 (CD134), was an agonistic, fully human IgG2 monoclonal antibody. Of the approximately 53 patients in dose escalation, about 20 had hepatocellular carcinoma, some 15 had melanoma, 9 had renal cell carcinoma and 9 had head and neck cancer. The paper covers the monotherapy dose-escalation part of the phase I ivuxolimab trial, which included N = 52 patients. Intravenous ivuxolimab was administered to patients every 2 weeks at six dose levels: 0.01, 0.1, 0.3, 1.5, 3 and 10 mg/kg. Peripheral TCRbeta sequencing was intended to test whether TCR sequence diversity was altered and clonal T-cell expansion was caused by ivuxolimab. Partial responses occurred in three dose-escalation patients, of whom one had hepatocellular carcinoma and two had cutaneous melanoma. A male proportion of 82.7% and a mean age of approximately 58 years, ranging from 23 to 79, were recorded for the dose-escalation cohort. Patients were allowed to have had prior anti-PD-1, anti-PD-L1 or anti-CTLA-4 therapy, and 30% to 50% of the dose-escalation patients had previously received checkpoint inhibitors.

The study at large found these results: In the 0.1-3.0 mg/kg groups, partial responders had among the lowest normalized peripheral clonal expansion, particularly in CD8+ T cells. The antigen specificity of the peripheral T cells that underwent clonal expansion was not determined. Clonal expansion of both CD4+ and CD8+ blood T cells was observed from baseline to week 6 at doses 0.1 to 3.0 mg/kg. Low levels of normalized T-cell clonal expansion were also seen in some nonresponding patients. After ivuxolimab, CD8+ T cells had more expanded clones than CD4+ T cells on average.

Genomic DNA was isolated from the sorted cells so that the TCRbeta CDR3 region could be sequenced. The immunoSEQ Assay was used to sequence the TCRbeta CDR3 regions. In TCRdb, the immuneACCESS table is reduced to in-frame sequences with V and J assigned. These tables do not hold every clone; where another copy was compared, an unresolved V gene accounts for under half, and the others remain unexplained. The table for this sample lists 49,000 or so clones; about 90% of them were counted only once. The ten biggest clones cover roughly 10% of the sample. V is clipped by 9 bases and J by 0 bases, and the sequence between their germline boundaries is 11 bases long. CDR1 is given as SNHLY and CDR2 as FYNNEI, both from the germline V gene. The CDR3 covers 13 residues, taking in both the cysteine and the phenylalanine. The sequence is cut down to CDR3 DNA, 39 bases in frame from base 1.

This receptor was taken from an adult with an advanced solid tumor such as melanoma, head and neck, liver or kidney cancer. This receptor chain uses TRBV2 and TRBJ2-5; the D gene is possibly TRBD1 or TRBD2, with 5 bases matching each. The sequences come from CD4+ or CD8+ T cells sorted from blood, collected in a trial of the OX40 agonist ivuxolimab. The CDR3 loop reads CASEGTYQETQYF. In nucleotide form, the sequence is TGTGCCAGTGAGGGGACCTACCAAGAGACCCAGTACTTC. Reference TRBV2 and TRBJ2-5 proteins supply the regions before and after the CDR3; the full variable domain is: EPEVTQTPSHQVTQMGQEVILRCVPISNHLYFYWYRQILGQKVEFLVSFYNNEISEKSEIFDDQFSVERPDGSNFTLKIRSTKLEDSAMYFCASEGTYQETQYFGPGTRLLVL.